One T cell receptor beta chain is described in this entry. Measured with immunoSEQ multiplex PCR; TCRdb has only the in-frame clones, and not every one. The top ten clones hold about 5.7% of a sample with 250,000 to 350,000 clones, around 77% of them seen once. This sample stems from a study of cytotoxic CD8 clonotypes in ibrutinib-treated CLL. The CDR3 totals 16 residues. V lost 1 base, J lost 2 bases, and 15 bases lay in between. CDR1 is MNHNS, CDR2 SASEGT, per germline. The chain carries TRBV6-1 and TRBJ2-7; D gene ambiguous. This clonotype originated in a human donor with chronic lymphocytic leukemia. Here the sequenced sample was PBMCs, taken at disease progression, from a patient treated with ibrutinib. The CDR3 DNA reads TGTGCCAGCAGTGAAGTGGGTGGCAGCTTCACCTACGAGCAGTACTTC. It encodes CASSEVGGSFTYEQYF.